The 13 T cell receptor beta chains below all came from one sample that was sequenced in a study of blood T cell repertoires in COVID-19. The table came from immunoSEQ multiplex PCR; TCRdb's copy has only in-frame clones and leaves some out. Of 150,000 to 200,000 clones in the sample, roughly 89% are singletons; the top ten hold roughly 3.9%. Sequencing input: peripheral blood. Receptor source: a man younger than 30 with active or convalescent COVID-19.

The chain links TRBV5-4 to TRBJ1-2; D is unclear. The V and J ends lost 5 bases and 4 bases respectively, with 12 bases between them. The CDR3 loop spans 13 amino acids. Looked up from germline, CDR1 is SGHNT and CDR2 is YYREEE (reference sequence). The CDR3 is CASSTDRSYGYTF. The DNA for the CDR3 is TGTGCCAGCAGTACGGATAGGAGCTATGGCTACACCTTC.

This chain uses TRBV5-4 with TRBJ2-3; D is undetermined. This CDR3 region has 15 residues. Germline-derived CDR1 and CDR2 are SGHNT and YYREEE (reference sequence). V was pared by 7 bases and J by 1 base, with 16 bases between. The CDR3 is CASRPTVSGTDTQYF. Written as DNA, the CDR3 is TGTGCCAGCCGACCTACAGTTTCTGGCACAGATACGCAGTATTTT. Complete variable domain (other parts from reference TRBV5-4 and TRBJ2-3): ETGVTQSPTHLIKTRGQQVTLRCSSQSGHNTVSWYQQALGQGPQFIFQYYREEENGRGNFPPRFSGLQFPNYSSELNVNALELDDSALYLCASRPTVSGTDTQYFGPGTRLTVL.

V is TRBV7-2 and J is TRBJ1-1; a possible D gene is TRBD1 (5 bases). From germline, CDR1 is SGHTA and CDR2 FQGNSA. This CDR3 contains 16 residues. Deletions cut 4 bases from V and 3 bases from J, with 18 bases between. In nucleotides, the CDR3 is TGTGCCAGCAGCTCGACCGGGACTACTAGCTACACTGAAGCTTTCTTT. Residues: CASSSTGTTSYTEAFF.

The chain couples TRBV28 to TRBJ2-3; D may be TRBD1 (6 bases). V was trimmed by 8 bases and J by 1 base, leaving 19 bases between them. The CDR3 loop spans 16 amino acids. Germline V CDR1 and CDR2: MDHEN, SYDVKM. The CDR3 coding sequence is TGTGCCAGCGGGGTACCTTCGGCAGGGGGCACAGATACGCAGTATTTT. Amino acid sequence: CASGVPSAGGTDTQYF.

The rearrangement joins TRBV11-2 to TRBJ1-3; D call uncertain. This CDR3 region has 17 residues. CDR1 is SGHAT and CDR2 is FQNNGV in the germline V gene. V lost 1 base and J 0 bases, leaving 13 bases between the germline ends. CDR3 coding DNA: TGTGCCAGCAGCTTAGGGGTGGACTCCTACTCTGGAAACACCATATATTTT. Translating gives CASSLGVDSYSGNTIYF.

The gene calls are TRBV15 and TRBJ1-3, with a weak D call TRBD1 (6 bases). Trimming removed 0 bases from V and 8 bases from J, with 8 bases in between. Germline lookup yields CDR1 LNHNV and CDR2 YYDKDF (reference sequence). The CDR3 is 13 amino acids. The CDR3 protein is CATSRDPGDTIYF. DNA for the CDR3: TGTGCCACCAGCAGAGATCCAGGGGACACCATATATTTT.

The chain combines TRBV2 with TRBJ1-5; 10 nucleotides line up with TRBD1. This CDR3 region has 15 residues. V lost 6 bases to trimming and J lost 0 bases; unmatched junction nucleotides: 2. Germline V gene lookup returns CDR1 SNHLY and CDR2 FYNNEI. The CDR3 sequence: CASRDRGNSNQPQHF. The DNA of the CDR3 is TGTGCCAGCAGGGACAGGGGGAATAGCAATCAGCCCCAGCATTTT.

This chain links TRBV5-8 with TRBJ1-2; TRBD1 agrees at 8 bases. With V trimmed by 0 bases and J by 13 bases, 5 bases remained unmatched. Looked up from germline, CDR1 is SGHTS and CDR2 is YDEGEE. The CDR3 length is 12 residues. The CDR3 region has the DNA TGTGCCAGCAGCTTGGGAGACAGGGGCCCCACCTTC. It translates to CASSLGDRGPTF.

The chain recombines TRBV27 with TRBJ2-3; D gene uncertain. CDR1 is MNHEY, CDR2 SMNVEV, per germline (reference sequence). V was shortened by 6 bases and J by 3 bases, with 16 bases between the two germline ends. The CDR3 contains 15 residues. The CDR3 loop is CASRGALSSTDTQYF. CDR3 nucleotides: TGTGCCAGCAGGGGCGCCCTTTCCTCAACAGATACGCAGTATTTT.

In this sample, this clone turned up once. The V call is TRBV28, the J call TRBJ2-7; possibly TRBD2 for D (5 bases). V was clipped by 4 bases and J by 10 bases, with 20 bases between them. There are 14 residues in the CDR3. From germline, CDR1 is MDHEN and CDR2 SYDVKM. Here the CDR3 DNA reads TGTGCCAGCAGTTCCGAACCCCGACGCCCGGGACAGTACGTC. Its protein product is CASSSEPRRPGQYV.

This sequence joins TRBV4-3 and TRBJ2-7; D is ambiguous. The germline V gene encodes CDR1 LGHNA and CDR2 YSLEER. Trimming pared 2 bases from V and 1 base from J, leaving 6 bases between. The CDR3 has 13 amino acids. CDR3 DNA: TGCGCCAGCAGCCAAACACCTTCCTACGAGCAGTACTTC. This codes for CASSQTPSYEQYF.

The chain has TRBV7-9 and TRBJ1-1; 7 bases fit TRBD1. The V gene end was trimmed by 4 bases and the J gene end by 0 bases; junction bases not matched to a gene: 8. Germline CDR1 SEHNR, CDR2 FQNEAQ (reference sequence). The CDR3 is 16 residues long. CDR3 region: CASSSPQGLVNTEAFF. The CDR3 bases are TGTGCCAGCAGCTCCCCACAGGGGTTGGTGAACACTGAAGCTTTCTTT. The variable domain in full, with the rest retrieved from reference TRBV7-9 and TRBJ1-1, is DTGVSQNPRHKITKRGQNVTFRCDPISEHNRLYWYRQTLGQGPEFLTYFQNEAQLEKSRLLSDRFSAERPKGSFSTLEIQRTEQGDSAMYLCASSSPQGLVNTEAFFGQGTRLTVV.

The chain combines TRBV24-1 with TRBJ1-2; tentative D call: TRBD1 (6 bases). This CDR3 is built from 13 residues. Germline CDR1 reads KGHDR; CDR2 reads SFDVKD. V lost 4 bases and J 1 base, leaving 6 bases between the germline ends. The CDR3 spells CATSEGGNYGYTF. The DNA for the CDR3 is TGTGCCACCAGTGAAGGGGGTAACTATGGCTACACCTTC.